This T cell receptor (beta chain) was captured in a study of cytomegalovirus exposure and HLA in healthy donors. Using immunoSEQ multiplex PCR, the repertoire was profiled, and TCRdb retains in-frame clones only, with some absent. The table has more than 45,000 clones, 89% seen once; the top ten hold over 12%. Study-wide points: Most TCR sequences were seen very rarely across donors, but some public TCRs occurred in many. Listed as cytomegalovirus-associated were over 150 TCR beta chains. In vitro experiments confirmed that three CMV-associated chains were specific for CMV antigens.

Donors were drawn from the approximately 130-subject validation cohort, separate from the 666-subject first cohort. Germline V lookup: CDR1 MNHEY, CDR2 SMNVEV (reference sequence). The CDR3 has 15 residues. The J segment lost 1 base and the V segment lost 3 bases, leaving 1 base of the junction unmatched. A word on this clone: Its antigen is not known.

The TCR originated in a woman between 18 and 30 years old in good health and CMV-seronegative. The genes are TRBV27 and TRBJ2-3; 10 bases map to TRBD2. What was sequenced was PBMCs. CDR3 coding DNA: TGTGCCAGCAGTTTCGGACTAGCGGGCACAGATACGCAGTATTTT. Residues: CASSFGLAGTDTQYF.